This paragraph covers one T cell receptor (beta chain) sequence. The antigen is undetermined. This sample is part of a study of T-cell reconstitution after alpha-beta-depleted transplantation in children. This CDR3 spans 15 amino acids. V gave up 4 bases and J gave up 1 base, with 13 bases separating them. Germline lookup yields CDR1 SGHAT and CDR2 FQDESV (reference sequence). Findings of the study overall: There were some patients whose high TCRbeta diversity at day 60 came from surviving recipient T cells and thymic progenitors. T cells produced anew were the main source of T-cell counts and diversity one year after transplant. At around two months after transplant, the alpha-beta T cells were reportedly derived from several hundred expanded clones that came from non-depleted graft cells.

For TCRbeta, the library was prepared with unique molecular identifiers. TCRdb recomputed calls from the PCR reads with MiXCR, one row per CDR3 protein. The sample carries about 300,000 distinct CDR3 sequences, roughly 9.1% recorded once. The origin of this receptor is a boy younger than two with acute myeloid leukemia, due to receive a stem cell transplant. The material was PBMCs, obtained before TCRalphabeta/CD19-depleted stem cell transplant. The gene calls are TRBV11-1 and TRBJ1-1; maybe TRBD1 (6 bases). The CDR3, as DNA: TGTGCCAGCAGCTCCAGGGGAAACCGGAACACTGAAGCTTTCTTT. This translates into CASSSRGNRNTEAFF.